This TCR beta chain was recovered during a study of vaccination effects on CD4 cells after COVID-19. Only in-frame clones appear in the TCRdb table, and some are missing; sequencing was by immunoSEQ multiplex PCR. The repertoire holds 80,000 to 95,000 clones, with 60% to 85% as singletons. On this clone itself: Its specificity is not known.

Germline CDR1 reads MGHDK; CDR2 reads SYGVNS. The ends were cut back, 2 bases at V and 2 bases at J, with 9 bases in the middle. The CDR3 has 14 amino acids. Before sequencing took place, the ViraFEST assay used viral peptide pools to expand antigen-specific CD4+ T cells. At the end of approximately 10 days of culture, CD4+ T cells were isolated. Each participant received a vaccine that was either BNT162b2 or mRNA-1273, given as two doses. Wells of two million PBMC each were grown with 10 IU/ml IL-2 and about 9.6 ug/ml peptides. The material sequenced was CD4+ T cells from PBMCs cultured with HCoV-OC43 spike peptides, taken after COVID-19 vaccination. The subset here: HCoV-OC43 spike overlapping peptide pool stimulation. The TCR comes from a human donor who received a COVID-19 vaccine. The chain combines TRBV25-1 with TRBJ1-1; D is ambiguous. CDR3 sequence reads: CASSERRGNTEAFF. The CDR3 nucleotides read TGTGCCAGCAGTGAACGACGAGGAAACACTGAAGCTTTCTTT.